This T cell receptor beta chain was sequenced in a study of control samples from healthy donors and cancer patients. The protocol was immunoSEQ multiplex PCR, while the TCRdb copy is restricted to in-frame clones and leaves out a portion. The data hold fewer than 30,000 clones, with about 87% observed a single time. The sequenced material came from PBMCs. The receptor's source is a woman in her thirties or forties with lung cancer.

As DNA, the CDR3 is TGTGCCAGCAGTCGGACAGGCTATGGCTACACCTTC. Protein product: CASSRTGYGYTF. The chain joins TRBV2 to TRBJ1-2; 7 bases align to TRBD1. This CDR3 contains 12 residues. Germline trimming cut 5 bases from V and 4 bases from J; bases unmatched to any gene: 1. The germline V gene has CDR1 SNHLY and CDR2 FYNNEI. The full variable domain, in which reference TRBV2 and TRBJ1-2 provide the parts outside the CDR3, is EPEVTQTPSHQVTQMGQEVILRCVPISNHLYFYWYRQILGQKVEFLVSFYNNEISEKSEIFDDQFSVERPDGSNFTLKIRSTKLEDSAMYFCASSRTGYGYTFGSGTRLTVV.